This T cell receptor beta chain was identified during a study of control samples from healthy donors and cancer patients (dated by TCRdb to 2018 to 2021). On this clone: There is no known antigen for this receptor. Base qualities are not recorded, but no much larger clone differs from it by a single base.

Trimming takes 6 bases off V and 7 bases off J; junction bases not matched to a gene: 10. The CDR1 and CDR2 encoded by the germline V gene (reference sequence) are MNHEY and SMNVEV. From the cysteine up to the phenylalanine, the CDR3 has a length of 15 residues. The entry retains the CDR3 DNA only, 45 bases that are in frame from base 1. Library preparation used the immunoSEQ multiplex PCR assay. This immuneACCESS table, as held by TCRdb, lists in-frame sequences with V and J called but not all clones. Of the missing ones, under half trace to an unresolved V gene in checked studies; the others have no known cause. Here the sample has 130,000 or so clones; over 75% occur a single time. The top ten clones comprise about 3.4% of the sample.

The TCR originated in a man between 45 and 60 years old in good health. The sample consisted of blood. Recombination connected TRBV27 to TRBJ2-2; 8 nucleotides in the junction match TRBD2. At the DNA level, the sequence is TGTGCCAGCAGCCCTCCCCGGGGGGGCTTCGGGGAGCTGTTTTTT. This encodes CASSPPRGGFGELFF.